Sequencing of this T cell receptor (beta chain) was carried out in a study of cytomegalovirus exposure and HLA in healthy donors. Primers for the PCR totalled 60 Vbeta and 13 Jbeta. Sequencing was performed with immunoSEQ multiplex PCR; in TCRdb, only in-frame clones are kept and a portion is missing. The sample gives 140,000 to 150,000 clones, approximately 86% of which show up once; more than 0.5% is in the top ten. Study findings and constraints: Investigators reported fewer than 200 TCR beta chains as tied to cytomegalovirus. One variant, a missense change in DCLRE1C, was linked in a later analysis to TCR beta V- and J-gene trimming. Most CMV-associated TCR beta chains were later found to appear HLA-restricted.

This clone was recorded only once. The target antigen is unknown. Germline assignment: CDR1 SGDLS and CDR2 YYNGEE. The trim removed 0 bases at V and 0 bases at J, leaving 8 bases unmatched. The CDR3 is made up of 18 amino acids. V is TRBV9 and J is TRBJ2-2, with 7 positions matching TRBD1. The receptor comes from a woman in her forties in good health and CMV-seronegative. Sequenced input: PBMCs. CDR3 in DNA: TGTGCCAGCAGCGTAGCGATTTCCGGGACAGCGAACACCGGGGAGCTGTTTTTT. It codes for CASSVAISGTANTGELFF. The full variable domain, in which reference TRBV9 and TRBJ2-2 provide the parts outside the CDR3, is DSGVTQTPKHLITATGQRVTLRCSPRSGDLSVYWYQQSLDQGLQFLIQYYNGEERAKGNILERFSAQQFPDLHSELNLSSLELGDSALYFCASSVAISGTANTGELFFGEGSRLTVL.